This T cell receptor beta chain originates from a study of T cell responses to AZD1222 COVID-19 vaccine. CDR3 size: 14 residues. Germline CDR1 reads MDHEN; CDR2 reads SYDVKM. V lost 5 bases to trimming and J lost 10 bases, with 15 bases between them. Generated by immunoSEQ multiplex PCR, the TCRdb table keeps only in-frame clones and is missing some. This table has about 180,000 clones, almost 90% appearing once. The sequenced sample was peripheral blood, obtained on day 0 of AZD1222 vaccination. This receptor was obtained from an adult in good health. The rearrangement joins TRBV28 to TRBJ1-6, with D perhaps matching TRBD1 (6 bases). Here the CDR3 DNA reads TGTGCCAGCAGTAAGGGGGGGGCAGCGTCACCCCTCCACTTT. This gives the protein CASSKGGAASPLHF.